This T cell receptor beta chain was found in a study of regulatory T cells in long-lasting Graves disease. Study background: Graves' disease counted as persistent after over 5 years of antithyroid drugs with positive TSH receptor antibodies.

Trimming at V came to 2 bases and at J to 13 bases, leaving 11 bases not matched to a gene. There are 12 residues in the CDR3. CDR1 is GTSNPN, CDR2 SVGIG, per germline (reference sequence). This clonotype appeared many times. The antigen is undetermined. Time point reported: persistent/refractory GD, antithyroid drugs over 5 years with positive TRAb. RNA from PBMCs was the source of the TCR library. Study results and caveats: With persistent disease, TRBV28, TRBJ1-2 and TRBJ2-5 were the favored segments.

Construction of TCR beta libraries relied on iRepertoire HTBI primers and on Arm-PCR targeting CDR3 regions. Each CDR3 protein gets one entry after TCRdb re-called the multiplex PCR reads with MiXCR. This table has approximately 380,000 distinct CDR3 sequences, about 20% appearing once. Source: peripheral blood mononuclear cells (PBMCs), taken when the disease was refractory, from a patient treated with antithyroid drugs. This TCR came from a female donor with Graves disease. This chain uses TRBV30 with TRBJ2-7; 7 nucleotides line up with TRBD1. Here the CDR3 reads CAWSPTGTNPYF. CDR3 sequence (DNA): TGTGCCTGGAGTCCGACAGGGACAAATCCTTACTTC.